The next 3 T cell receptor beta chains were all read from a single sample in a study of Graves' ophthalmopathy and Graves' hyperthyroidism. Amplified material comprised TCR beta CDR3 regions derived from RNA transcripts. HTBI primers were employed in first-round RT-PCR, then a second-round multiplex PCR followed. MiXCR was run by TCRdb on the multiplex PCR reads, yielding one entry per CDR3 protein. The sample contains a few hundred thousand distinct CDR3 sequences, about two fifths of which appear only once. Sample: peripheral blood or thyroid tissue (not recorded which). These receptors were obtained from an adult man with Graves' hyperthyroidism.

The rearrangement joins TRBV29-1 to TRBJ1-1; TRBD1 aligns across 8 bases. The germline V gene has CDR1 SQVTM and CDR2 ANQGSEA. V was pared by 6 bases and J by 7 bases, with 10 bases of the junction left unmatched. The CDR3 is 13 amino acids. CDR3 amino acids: CSVNPGQGGEAFF. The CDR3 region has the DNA TGCAGCGTAAACCCTGGACAGGGCGGTGAAGCTTTCTTT.

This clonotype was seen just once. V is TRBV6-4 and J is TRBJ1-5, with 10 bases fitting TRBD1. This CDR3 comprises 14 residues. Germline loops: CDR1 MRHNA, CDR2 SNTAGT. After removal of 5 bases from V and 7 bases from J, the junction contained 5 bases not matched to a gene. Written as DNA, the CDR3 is TGTGCCAGCAGTATGGGACAGGGGAACCAGCCCCAGCATTTT. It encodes CASSMGQGNQPQHF.

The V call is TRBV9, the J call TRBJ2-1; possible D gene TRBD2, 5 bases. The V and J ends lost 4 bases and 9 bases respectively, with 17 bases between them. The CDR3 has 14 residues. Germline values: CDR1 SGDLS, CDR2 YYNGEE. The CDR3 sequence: CASSPIGVVSEQFF. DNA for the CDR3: TGTGCCAGCAGCCCGATCGGGGTTGTCAGTGAGCAGTTCTTC.